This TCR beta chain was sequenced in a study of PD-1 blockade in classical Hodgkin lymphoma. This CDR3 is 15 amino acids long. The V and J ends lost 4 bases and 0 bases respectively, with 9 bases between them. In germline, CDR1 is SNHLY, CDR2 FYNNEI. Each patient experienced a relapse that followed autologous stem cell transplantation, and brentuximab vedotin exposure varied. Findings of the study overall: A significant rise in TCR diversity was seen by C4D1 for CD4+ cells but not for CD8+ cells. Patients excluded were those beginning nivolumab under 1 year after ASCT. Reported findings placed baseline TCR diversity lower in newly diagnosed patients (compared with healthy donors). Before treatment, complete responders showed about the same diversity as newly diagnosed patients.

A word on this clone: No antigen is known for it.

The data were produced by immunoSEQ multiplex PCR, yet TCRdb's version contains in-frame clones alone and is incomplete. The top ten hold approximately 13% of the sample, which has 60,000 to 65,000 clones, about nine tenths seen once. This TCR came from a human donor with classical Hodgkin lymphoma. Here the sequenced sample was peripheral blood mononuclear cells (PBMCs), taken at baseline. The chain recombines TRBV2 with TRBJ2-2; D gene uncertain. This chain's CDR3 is CASSGNPANTGELFF. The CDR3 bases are TGTGCCAGCAGTGGTAATCCAGCGAACACCGGGGAGCTGTTTTTT.